This TCR beta chain was captured in a study of T cells after yellow fever vaccination. V dropped 6 bases and J dropped 9; count of bases not matched to a gene: 9. This CDR3 contains 13 residues. Germline lookup yields CDR1 SGHDT and CDR2 YYEEEE. TCRdb re-called the 5' RACE reads with MiXCR, one entry per CDR3 protein. The sample shows fewer than 100,000 distinct CDR3 sequences, 7.5% to 10% of them seen only once. This receptor was taken from a man aged 18-30 years who received the YFV17D yellow fever vaccine. The genes are TRBV5-6 and TRBJ2-1; TRBD2 matches 7 bases. This specimen was CD8+ T cells not binding an NS4B(214-222) dextramer, sorted from PBMCs, taken about 2 weeks after the first yellow fever vaccination. CDR3 nucleotides: TGTGCCAGCACCCCAGGACTAGTAGTTGAGCAGTTCTTC. This translates into CASTPGLVVEQFF. Full variable domain (outside the CDR3, taken from reference TRBV5-6 and TRBJ2-1): DAGVTQSPTHLIKTRGQQVTLRCSPKSGHDTVSWYQQALGQGPQFIFQYYEEEERQRGNFPDRFSGHQFPNYSSELNVNALLLGDSALYLCASTPGLVVEQFFGPGTRLTVL.